This is a list of T cell receptor beta chains from one sample in a study of cytomegalovirus exposure and HLA in healthy donors. Repertoires were generated with immunoSEQ multiplex PCR, while TCRdb's copy carries only in-frame clones and drops some. The sample includes 200,000 to 250,000 clones, roughly 85% of them seen just once. Sequences were obtained from PBMCs. The receptors were gathered from a man aged 18 to 29 in good health and CMV-seronegative. CDR3s include the opening cysteine and the closing phenylalanine or tryptophan.

TRBV6-1	TRBJ2-5	CASSEAPSGGKKTQYF
TRBV19	TRBJ2-7	CASSTKAGDSYEQYF
TRBV28	TRBJ2-3	CASSLGPSGSDTDTQYF
TRBV6-1	TRBJ1-6	CASTRQAPNSPLHF
TRBV28	TRBJ2-2	CASSLYRRTGGFGGELFF
TRBV18	TRBJ1-1	CASSPYTGAMNTEAFF
TRBV19	TRBJ1-1	CASSIDLEEITTEAFF
TRBV7-6	TRBJ2-7	CASSPLAGGTYEQYF
TRBV2	TRBJ1-5	CASTFGGDSNQPQHF
TRBV5-5	TRBJ2-7	CASSFQGRYEQYF
TRBV7-8	TRBJ1-1	CASSLGTGLNTEAFF
TRBV28	TRBJ2-7	CASSPPTINYEQYF
TRBV19	TRBJ1-1	CASIARGGLGTEAFF
TRBV6-5	TRBJ1-1	CASRSWGPATEAFF
TRBV11-1	TRBJ2-7	CASSLVGDRVSYEQYF
TRBV19	TRBJ1-3	CASRAGSSGNTIYF
TRBV29-1	TRBJ1-1	CSGHGQGAGRTEAFF
TRBV7-8	TRBJ2-2	CASSLVRDRNTGELFF
TRBV10-3	TRBJ2-2	CATFSGQNTGELFF
TRBV18	TRBJ2-2	CASSPGGNAGLVSAGELFF
TRBV4-2	TRBJ2-7	CASSQDPPGLAGPYEQYF